These 19 T cell receptor beta chains came from one sample sequenced in a study of T-cell reconstitution after alpha-beta-depleted transplantation in children (TCRdb year 2016). The treatment or condition label here, explained by the study, means: allogeneic hematopoietic cell transplantation with graft depleted of TCRalphabeta T cells and CD19 B cells. Libraries came from PCR. TCRdb lists the instrument as Illumina HiSeq 2500. To normalize quantification of the TCRbeta repertoire, the TCR libraries were built with molecular barcoding that relied on unique molecular identifiers. The public sequencing data were trimmed at Q25 with fastp and processed into clonotypes with MiXCR by TCRdb, which kept only in-frame beta chains. Identical CDR3 protein sequences are pooled into one entry, listed with their most common genes and DNA. The sample data list fewer than 500,000 distinct CDR3 sequences, and around two fifths of these were observed just once. 27% of the sample is in the top ten clones.

Sequencing used PBMCs, obtained before TCRalphabeta/CD19-depleted stem cell transplant. The receptor set was obtained from a girl aged 2 to 9 with aplastic anemia, due to receive a stem cell transplant.

This clonotype was counted many times. This chain links TRBV12-3 or TRBV12-4 with TRBJ2-3; D remains unclear. The CDR3 totals 11 residues. With 5 bases removed from V and 4 bases from J, the gap between germline ends came to 4 bases. The CDR3 coding sequence is TGTGCCAGCAGTGTTTCAGATACGCAGTATTTT. It codes for CASSVSDTQYF.

The rearrangement joins TRBV7-9 to TRBJ2-1, with TRBD2 matching over 10 bases. Trimming took 4 bases from V and 9 from J; bases not matched to a gene: 6. There are 14 residues in the CDR3. Germline values: CDR1 SEHNR, CDR2 FQNEAQ (reference sequence). Here the CDR3 reads CASSSLAGEIEQFF. The CDR3 DNA reads TGTGCCAGCAGCTCCCTAGCGGGGGAAATTGAGCAGTTCTTC.

This chain uses TRBV20-1 with TRBJ2-3; 9 bases map to TRBD2. Per germline, CDR1 DFQATT and CDR2 SNEGSKA (reference sequence). The CDR3 loop spans 14 amino acids. The DNA of the CDR3 is TGCAGCCTACCGAGGCGGGGGGGGACAGATACGCAGTATTTT. Its translation: CSLPRRGGTDTQYF.

This clonotype was observed many times. The V and J genes are TRBV20-1 and TRBJ2-3, with 13 bases identical to TRBD2. Germline loops: CDR1 DFQATT, CDR2 SNEGSKA (reference sequence). V trimming: 5 bases; J trimming: 4 bases; junction bases outside the gene matches: 9. CDR3 length: 16 residues. CDR3 DNA sequence: TGCAGTGCTGGGAAAACTAGCGGGAGGGCCTCAGATACGCAGTATTTT. It codes for CSAGKTSGRASDTQYF.

Concerning this clonotype: A much bigger clone sits one base away, suggesting this may be a read error. The chain employs TRBV5-6 and TRBJ2-7; D gene ambiguous. Germline V lookup: CDR1 SGHDT, CDR2 YYEEEE. The length of the CDR3 is 12 residues. DNA for the CDR3: TGTGCCAGCGGCTTGGCGGACTACGAGCAGTACTTC. As protein: CASGLADYEQYF. Looking up the rest from reference TRBV5-6 and TRBJ2-7 gives the full variable domain: DAGVTQSPTHLIKTRGQQVTLRCSPKSGHDTVSWYQQALGQGPQFIFQYYEEEERQRGNFPDRFSGHQFPNYSSELNVNALLLGDSALYLCASGLADYEQYFGPGTRLTVT.

The chain employs TRBV20-1 and TRBJ1-1; tentative D call: TRBD1 (5 bases). This CDR3 region has 14 residues. V lost 4 bases to trimming and J lost 2 bases, with 14 bases between them. From germline, CDR1 is DFQATT and CDR2 SNEGSKA (reference sequence). The CDR3: CSATLGTANTEAFF. The DNA for the CDR3 is TGCAGTGCTACCCTCGGGACCGCTAACACTGAAGCTTTCTTT.

The sample holds many counts of this clonotype. The rearrangement links TRBV7-2 to TRBJ2-3; 9 bases align to TRBD1. Germline CDR1 reads SGHTA; CDR2 reads FQGNSA. The CDR3 spans 19 residues. V shed 6 bases and J 0 bases; nucleotides not matched to a gene: 16. CDR3 in DNA: TGTGCCAGCAGACCTCGTGGGACAGGGCCATTATCTAGCACAGATACGCAGTATTTT. This encodes CASRPRGTGPLSSTDTQYF.

The genes are TRBV5-4 and TRBJ2-2; weak D call: TRBD2 (6 bases). Between the trimmed V and J ends, which lost 2 bases and 6 bases, there was a span of 17 bases. The CDR3 has 16 residues. Germline V gene lookup returns CDR1 SGHNT and CDR2 YYREEE (reference sequence). CDR3 in DNA: TGTGCCAGCAGCTTCTGGTATCGGGGGTTGGCCGGGGAGCTGTTTTTT. Encoded protein: CASSFWYRGLAGELFF.

The J gene is TRBJ2-7, the V gene TRBV27; D remains ambiguous. Germline values: CDR1 MNHEY, CDR2 SMNVEV (reference sequence). Trimming removed 5 bases at V and 6 bases at J, with 23 bases between. The CDR3 is 16 residues long. CDR3 in DNA: TGTGCCAGCAGTCCAACTCGGAAAGGTTTAAGAAGCGAGCAGTACTTC. This translates into CASSPTRKGLRSEQYF.

This clonotype was seen at least ten times. The CDR3 nucleotides are TGCAGTGCTAGCCCCTTCGGCGGGAGCTCCTACGAGCAGTACTTC. Its translation is CSASPFGGSSYEQYF. The V call is TRBV20-1, the J call TRBJ2-7; 7 nucleotides align to TRBD2. The V gene's germline CDR1 is DFQATT and CDR2 SNEGSKA (reference sequence). The CDR3 runs to 15 residues. V was pared by 3 bases and J by 0 bases, with 8 bases of the junction left unmatched.

This CDR3 is CASSTQGQQYF. The DNA for the CDR3 is TGTGCCAGCAGCACCCAAGGTCAGCAGTATTTT. The rearrangement uses TRBV11-2 and TRBJ2-3; D call uncertain. The CDR3 is 11 residues long. The ends were cut back, 5 bases at V and 11 bases at J, with 11 bases in the middle. Germline CDR1 is SGHAT and CDR2 is FQNNGV.

This sequence joins TRBV4-1 and TRBJ2-7, with 8 bases fitting TRBD1. After removal of 2 bases from V and 7 bases from J, the junction contained 10 bases not matched to a gene. The V gene's germline CDR1 is MGHRA and CDR2 YSYEKL. This CDR3 is 15 amino acids long. CDR3 bases: TGCGCCAGCAGCCAAACCGACAGGGGCTTCAAGGAGCAGTACTTC. This translates into CASSQTDRGFKEQYF.

The chain joins TRBV15 to TRBJ2-5; 8 bases match TRBD1. Trimming cost V 5 bases and J 2 bases; bases outside gene matches: 13. Germline loops: CDR1 LNHNV, CDR2 YYDKDF (reference sequence). This CDR3 is 17 amino acids long. The CDR3 DNA is TGTGCCACCAGCCCCGGACAGGGAGTAGGGGGGCAAGAGACCCAGTACTTC. The encoded protein is CATSPGQGVGGQETQYF.

This clonotype was counted ten times or more. The V and J genes are TRBV28 and TRBJ2-1; a possible D gene is TRBD1 (6 bases). Per the germline V gene, CDR1 is MDHEN and CDR2 is SYDVKM. The germline V and J ends were trimmed by 1 base and 5 bases, with 21 bases remaining between them. The CDR3 has 18 residues. The CDR3 is CASSLLGLTRGSNNEQFF. CDR3 in DNA: TGTGCCAGCAGTTTATTGGGCTTGACAAGGGGGTCAAACAATGAGCAGTTCTTC.

A single count supports this clonotype. The V and J genes are TRBV6-5 and TRBJ1-4; the D is unclear. The CDR3 is 14 residues long. Trimming stripped 0 bases from V and 8 bases from J, with 10 bases between. Germline lookup yields CDR1 MNHEY and CDR2 SVGAGI. The CDR3 region is CASSYSGGEEKLFF. In nucleotides, the CDR3 is TGTGCCAGCAGTTACTCGGGCGGAGAGGAAAAACTGTTTTTT.

The sample holds a few counts of this clonotype. A much larger clone differs by one base, so this may be a read error. The chain carries TRBV20-1 and TRBJ2-1, with 7 bases that match TRBD1. This CDR3 contains 15 residues. Germline V CDR1 and CDR2: DFQATT, SNEGSKA (reference sequence). The chain's CDR3 is CSSRGNRGSYNEQFF. CDR3 bases: TGCAGTTCTAGAGGTAACAGGGGCTCCTACAATGAGCAGTTCTTC.

The chain combines TRBV20-1 with TRBJ2-7, with TRBD2 as a possible D gene (6 bases). Germline loops: CDR1 DFQATT, CDR2 SNEGSKA (reference sequence). The ends were cut back, 6 bases at V and 1 base at J, with 13 bases in the middle. The CDR3 loop spans 13 amino acids. CDR3: CSADTSTSYEQYF. In nucleotides, the CDR3 is TGCAGTGCGGATACTAGCACTTCCTACGAGCAGTACTTC.

The sample holds one count of this clonotype. Sequence at one end of the junction differs from germline and may be a read error. The chain recombines TRBV12-3 or TRBV12-4 with TRBJ1-5; D is undetermined. This CDR3 has 12 amino acids. As DNA, the CDR3 is TGTGCCAGCAGTTCCGGGTCGGGCGGGTTGAATTTT. This translates into CASSSGSGGLNF.

This clonotype was picked up many times. The chain uses TRBV5-1 and TRBJ2-2; TRBD1 matches at 8 bases. CDR3 length: 14 amino acids. Per the germline V gene, CDR1 is SGHRS and CDR2 is YFSETQ. V trimming: 5 bases; J trimming: 1 base; junction bases outside the gene matches: 1. The CDR3 sequence: CASRGTGNTGELFF. CDR3 in DNA: TGCGCCAGCAGGGGGACAGGGAACACCGGGGAGCTGTTTTTT.